The rows below give T cell receptor beta chains drawn from one sample of a study of shared clonotypes between healthy human individuals. Produced via immunoSEQ multiplex PCR; TCRdb's table is partial and in-frame only. The sample consists of some 2 million clones, approximately 95% of them appearing once. Sequences were obtained from naive CD4+ T cells sorted from blood. The receptors derive from a man in his late teens or twenties in good health. Each CDR3 is given without its conserved first and last residue. A D gene is named only where the DNA matches it firmly.

v_call | d_call | cdr3_length | cdr3_aa
TRBV11-2 | - | 13 | ASRRTGTANEKLF
TRBV28 | - | 13 | ASSGWGAYNEKLF
TRBV20-1 | - | 9 | SAEYSYEQY
TRBV5-1 | TRBD2 | 15 | ASQPGLDPIGPDTQY
TRBV6-5 | - | 12 | ASSYAAFSRGYT
TRBV5-1 | TRBD1 | 11 | ASSGTGLYGYT
TRBV10-1 | - | 12 | ASSEGTYSYEQY
TRBV30 | - | 8 | AWSRIVSY
TRBV19 | TRBD1 | 14 | ASSPLGQVSSYEQY
TRBV2 | TRBD2 | 14 | ASTSLGLAQRDTQY
TRBV10-3 | - | 11 | AISENSNQPQH
TRBV28 | - | 11 | ASSLGGLGPQH
TRBV27 | - | 12 | ASSLSLGSTEAF
TRBV5-1 | TRBD2 | 16 | ASSSEPTSGGITDTQY
TRBV5-1 | TRBD1 | 17 | ASSLATGTASGSNSPLH
TRBV5-1 | TRBD1 | 12 | ASSLEDRAYGYT
TRBV6-5 | - | 12 | ASSPDRPAGEAF
TRBV5-1 | - | 13 | ASSLAVSGAGELF
TRBV18 | - | 11 | ASSRANSYEQY
TRBV28 | - | 11 | ASSRLDTGELF
TRBV6-1 | TRBD1 | 13 | ASSAGTAGANVLT
TRBV6-5 | TRBD1 | 13 | ASSFNRGLNTEAF
TRBV7-8 | TRBD1 | 12 | ASSFGQVNQPQH
TRBV7-2 | - | 11 | ASSAGPGNTIY
TRBV4-3 | TRBD2 | 14 | ASSQDLAGSTDTQY
TRBV6-5 | - | 13 | ASSRGGAKNTEAF
TRBV30 | TRBD1 | 13 | AWSLRQGVNEKLF
TRBV2 | - | 12 | AGRRQDNSYEQY
TRBV11-2 | - | 11 | ASSLSGKNIQY
TRBV5-4 | TRBD1 | 12 | ASSLTGDNEKLF
TRBV14 | - | 11 | ASSHWTVEKLF
TRBV2 | - | 12 | ASNGGLGGETQY
TRBV5-1 | - | 16 | ASSLTSGARSGNSPLH
TRBV30 | - | 12 | AWSLTGLLETQY
TRBV7-8 | TRBD1 | 15 | ASSLRQGAGVNYGYT
TRBV6-5 | TRBD1 | 14 | ASSYEGTGWGETQY
TRBV7-2 | - | 11 | ASSARDREEAF